The next 29 T cell receptor beta chains were all read from a single sample in a study of blood T cells in healthy people across ages. A second roughly 7 to 12 cycle PCR used barcoded and J-beta primers. TCRdb re-analysed the 5' RACE reads in MiXCR, keeping a single row per CDR3 protein. The table has about 580,000 distinct CDR3 sequences, around half seen once. The source material was blood. These receptors originate from a man older than 75 in good health.

This clonotype appeared a few times. V is TRBV29-1 and J is TRBJ2-5, with no clear D. V was clipped by 2 bases and J by 2 bases, with 9 bases between them. The germline gives CDR1 SQVTM, CDR2 ANQGSEA. CDR3 length equals 13 residues. The CDR3 loop reads CSVESPRQETQYF. The CDR3 nucleotides are TGCAGCGTTGAATCCCCCAGGCAAGAGACCCAGTACTTC.

V gene TRBV27 combines with J gene TRBJ2-1; 14 bases are shared with TRBD2. Matching the DNA end better, TRBJ2-7 makes the J call doubtful. The V gene's germline CDR1 is MNHEY and CDR2 SMNVEV (reference sequence). This CDR3 region has 20 residues. The CDR3 sequence: CASSPRLAGGPSLSYNEQYF. The CDR3 coding sequence is TGTGCCAGCAGTCCCAGACTAGCGGGAGGGCCCAGCCTCTCCTACAATGAGCAGTACTTC.

This CDR3 reads CSVEGDRAAAKNIQYF. In nucleotides, the CDR3 is TGCAGCGTTGAAGGGGACAGGGCCGCGGCCAAAAACATTCAGTACTTC. The chain recombines TRBV29-1 with TRBJ2-4, with 9 bases that match TRBD1. This CDR3 contains 16 residues. V trimming: 1 base; J trimming: 1 base; junction bases outside the gene matches: 5. From germline, CDR1 is SQVTM and CDR2 ANQGSEA. Full variable domain (missing parts from reference TRBV29-1 and TRBJ2-4): SAVISQKPSRDICQRGTSLTIQCQVDSQVTMMFWYRQQPGQSLTLIATANQGSEATYESGFVIDKFPISRPNLTFSTLTVSNMSPEDSSIYLCSVEGDRAAAKNIQYFGAGTRLSVL.

The chain carries TRBV12-3 or TRBV12-4 and TRBJ2-2, with TRBD2 matching 7 bases. V lost 6 bases to trimming and J lost 7 bases; unmatched junction nucleotides: 5. The CDR3 spans 13 residues. Here the CDR3 DNA reads TGTGCCAGCAGCCCCGGGGGGAACGGGGAGCTGTTTTTT. This encodes CASSPGGNGELFF.

The chain combines TRBV7-2 with TRBJ2-5, with 10 bases lining up with TRBD2. The V gene end was trimmed by 1 base and the J gene end by 1 base; junction bases not matched to a gene: 6. Germline values: CDR1 SGHTA, CDR2 FQGNSA. The CDR3 runs to 17 residues. The CDR3 nucleotides are TGTGCCAGCAGCTTAGGCTCGCCTAGCGGGGGCCAAGAGACCCAGTACTTC. Translation gives CASSLGSPSGGQETQYF.

In this sample, this clonotype turned up a few times. This chain links TRBV7-3 with TRBJ2-1; D is unresolved. The CDR3 is 14 residues long. The germline gives CDR1 SGHTA, CDR2 FQGTGA. Trimming took off 1 base at V and 5 bases at J, with 9 bases between the two ends. The CDR3, as DNA: TGTGCCAGCAGCTTAATCGGGCTGGACAATGAGCAGTTCTTC. This translates into CASSLIGLDNEQFF.

There are a few counts of this clonotype. The chain couples TRBV6-4 to TRBJ2-2, with unresolved D. Trimming shortened V by 4 bases and J by 5 bases, and 8 bases separated the two germline ends. CDR1 and CDR2 from the germline V gene are MRHNA and SNTAGT. The CDR3 has 13 amino acids. CDR3 sequence: CASSALGTGELFF. The CDR3, as DNA: TGTGCCAGCAGTGCTCTAGGAACCGGGGAGCTGTTTTTT.

The genes are TRBV7-8 and TRBJ2-7; D is perhaps TRBD1 (5 bases). CDR1 is SGHVS and CDR2 is FQNEAQ in the germline V gene. CDR3 size: 12 residues. Deletions cut 3 bases from V and 7 bases from J, with 10 bases between. The CDR3, as DNA: TGTGCCAGCAGCTTGGCAGGGTGGGAGCAGTACTTC. Translating gives CASSLAGWEQYF.

This clonotype appeared many times. The chain employs TRBV6-5 and TRBJ2-3; 11 bases fit TRBD1. Germline CDR1 MNHEY, CDR2 SVGAGI. This CDR3 has 14 residues. The trim removed 2 bases at V and 8 bases at J, leaving 3 bases unmatched. The CDR3 nucleotides read TGTGCCAGCAGTTACGGGACAGGGGGGTCTACGCAGTATTTT. Its translation is CASSYGTGGSTQYF.

This clonotype was observed a handful of times. The V call is TRBV7-2, the J call TRBJ2-7, with 7 bases aligning to TRBD2. The CDR3 is 17 residues long. With 7 bases clipped from V and 0 bases from J, the junction kept 15 bases outside the gene matches. In germline, CDR1 is SGHTA, CDR2 FQGNSA. CDR3 DNA sequence: TGTGCCAGCACCCTTTGGGCTAGCGGCGGCTTCTCCTACGAGCAGTACTTC. The encoded protein is CASTLWASGGFSYEQYF.

This clonotype was found a few times. The DNA for the CDR3 is TGTGCCAGCAGTGCTAGCGGGAACTCCGAGCAGTACTTC. Protein product: CASSASGNSEQYF. J is TRBJ2-7 and V is TRBV12-3 or TRBV12-4, with 9 bases aligning to TRBD2. Unmatched junction bases numbered 5, after V lost 5 bases and J lost 6 bases. The CDR3 has 13 amino acids.

The chain couples TRBV20-1 to TRBJ1-4; a weak D match, TRBD1 (6 bases). The CDR3 consists of 15 residues. Germline V gene sequence: CDR1 DFQATT, CDR2 SNEGSKA (reference sequence). The germline V and J ends were trimmed by 0 bases and 5 bases, with 13 bases remaining between them. CDR3 loop: CSARDGQNSNEKLFF. CDR3 DNA sequence: TGCAGTGCTAGAGACGGACAGAACTCCAATGAAAAACTGTTTTTT.

This clonotype was observed a handful of times. The chain combines TRBV20-1 with TRBJ1-1, with 7 bases lining up with TRBD1. Looked up from germline, CDR1 is DFQATT and CDR2 is SNEGSKA (reference sequence). The CDR3 length is 14 residues. V gave up 6 bases and J gave up 2 bases; unmatched junction bases: 9. CDR3 in amino acids: CSATTGTANTEAFF. CDR3 nucleotides: TGCAGTGCCACCACCGGGACAGCCAACACTGAAGCTTTCTTT.

This clonotype appeared many times. This CDR3 reads CASRRGQGYGYTF. In nucleotides, the CDR3 is TGTGCCAGCAGAAGGGGACAGGGCTATGGCTACACCTTC. The chain combines TRBV6-6 with TRBJ1-2, with TRBD1 matching over 9 bases. The CDR3 consists of 13 residues. From germline, CDR1 is MNHNY and CDR2 SVGAGI (reference sequence). The junction had 3 bases not matched to a gene; V was cut back by 6 bases and J by 4 bases.

This clonotype was seen only a few times. The chain recombines TRBV20-1 with TRBJ2-5; 13 nucleotides match TRBD2. Germline lookup yields CDR1 DFQATT and CDR2 SNEGSKA (reference sequence). The CDR3 loop spans 14 amino acids. J lost 3 bases, V lost 5 bases, and 3 bases had no gene match. The CDR3 nucleotides read TGCAGTGCTTCCGGGACTAGCGGGAAAGAGACCCAGTACTTC. Residues: CSASGTSGKETQYF.

This clonotype has more than one count but fewer than ten. The chain carries TRBV5-1 and TRBJ1-4, with D perhaps matching TRBD1 (5 bases). V was trimmed by 0 bases and J by 0 bases, leaving 6 bases between them. This CDR3 comprises 15 residues. CDR1 SGHRS and CDR2 YFSETQ come from the germline V gene. The CDR3 loop is CASSLGGTTNEKLFF. The CDR3 DNA reads as TGCGCCAGCAGCTTGGGGGGGACAACTAATGAAAAACTGTTTTTT.

The chain joins TRBV5-1 to TRBJ1-1; D unclear. This CDR3 comprises 18 residues. V dropped 4 bases and J dropped 11 bases, with 33 bases sitting between them. Germline V lookup: CDR1 SGHRS, CDR2 YFSETQ. The DNA of the CDR3 is TGCGCCAGCAGCCCTAGATTGGACGGTAAGCGGCTGGTCGGTCTGGCTTTCTTT. Residues: CASSPRLDGKRLVGLAFF. Using reference TRBV5-1 and TRBJ1-1 for the parts outside the CDR3, the full variable domain is KAGVTQTPRYLIKTRGQQVTLSCSPISGHRSVSWYQQTPGQGLQFLFEYFSETQRNKGNFPGRFSGRQFSNSRSEMNVSTLELGDSALYLCASSPRLDGKRLVGLAFFGQGTRLTVV.

J is TRBJ2-7 and V is TRBV5-1; D is possibly TRBD1 (6 bases). CDR3 length: 19 residues. Germline CDR1 is SGHRS and CDR2 is YFSETQ. Trimming left V 0 bases short and J 4 bases short, with 26 bases between. CDR3 residues: CASSLEGVWERWNRYEQYF. For the CDR3, the DNA is TGCGCCAGCAGCTTGGAGGGGGTGTGGGAACGCTGGAACCGATACGAGCAGTACTTC. The full variable domain, rest sourced from reference TRBV5-1 and TRBJ2-7, is KAGVTQTPRYLIKTRGQQVTLSCSPISGHRSVSWYQQTPGQGLQFLFEYFSETQRNKGNFPGRFSGRQFSNSRSEMNVSTLELGDSALYLCASSLEGVWERWNRYEQYFGPGTRLTVT.

V usage is TRBV2 and J usage is TRBJ2-1; the D is unclear. With the DNA end fitting TRBJ2-7 better, the J assignment may be wrong. There are 14 residues in the CDR3. Germline CDR1 SNHLY, CDR2 FYNNEI. CDR3 bases: TGTGCCAGCAGTGGGGGTAGCTCCTACAATGAGCAGTACTTC. Translated, it gives CASSGGSSYNEQYF.

The J gene is TRBJ2-1, the V gene TRBV10-1; 10 positions match TRBD2. The CDR3 sequence is 16 residues long. Germline V gives CDR1 WNHNN, CDR2 SYGVQD (reference sequence). With V trimmed by 2 bases and J by 7 bases, 8 bases remained unmatched. This CDR3 is CASSEGSGGAKNEQFF. The DNA of the CDR3 is TGCGCCAGCAGTGAGGGCAGCGGGGGGGCGAAGAATGAGCAGTTCTTC.

This clonotype appeared a single time. The chain couples TRBV5-1 to TRBJ2-3; 7 bases fit TRBD1. Per the germline V gene, CDR1 is SGHRS and CDR2 is YFSETQ. The CDR3 contains 15 residues. V dropped 0 bases and J dropped 9; count of bases not matched to a gene: 10. CDR3 amino acids: CASSLDGTERETQYF. In DNA, the CDR3 is TGCGCCAGCAGCTTGGACGGGACAGAGAGGGAAACGCAGTATTTT.

In this sample, this clonotype turned up many times. V usage is TRBV6-6 and J usage is TRBJ1-1; D unresolved. This CDR3 region has 14 residues. Germline V gene lookup returns CDR1 MNHNY and CDR2 SVGAGI (reference sequence). Trimming shortened V by 0 bases and J by 1 base, and 6 bases separated the two germline ends. The CDR3 sequence is CASSYSMGNTEAFF. CDR3 bases: TGTGCCAGCAGTTACTCGATGGGGAACACTGAAGCTTTCTTT.

The chain couples TRBV4-1 to TRBJ2-4; 10 nucleotides line up with TRBD2. Germline CDR1 MGHRA, CDR2 YSYEKL. The CDR3 is 21 amino acids. After removal of 0 bases from V and 1 base from J, the junction contained 15 bases not matched to a gene. The CDR3 protein is CASSQESPAGGRVLAKNIQYF. As DNA, the CDR3 is TGCGCCAGCAGCCAAGAATCACCAGCGGGGGGGCGAGTTCTTGCCAAAAACATTCAGTACTTC.

The chain recombines TRBV6-6 with TRBJ1-3; D ambiguous. With 3 bases removed from V and 2 bases from J, the gap between germline ends came to 11 bases. This CDR3 region has 15 residues. Germline CDR1 MNHNY, CDR2 SVGAGI (reference sequence). The CDR3 bases are TGTGCCAGCAGTTATCCGACGGCCCCTGGAAACACCATATATTTT. Translation: CASSYPTAPGNTIYF.

The rearrangement uses TRBV20-1 and TRBJ2-1, with D possibly TRBD2 on 6 matching bases. V was shortened by 6 bases and J by 7 bases, with 16 bases between the two germline ends. The CDR3 sequence is 13 residues long. CDR1 is DFQATT and CDR2 is SNEGSKA in the germline V gene (reference sequence). In DNA form, the CDR3 reads TGCAGTGCCCCTGGGTCCCGGGAGAATGAGCAGTTCTTC. This encodes CSAPGSRENEQFF.

The chain has TRBV6-2 or TRBV6-3 and TRBJ2-4; 8 bases match TRBD2. TRBJ2-7 explains the end of the DNA better; the J call may be wrong. This CDR3 contains 15 residues. Germline lookup yields CDR1 MNHEY and CDR2 SVGEGT. CDR3 amino acids: CASSRNGLASHEQYF. The CDR3 coding sequence is TGTGCCAGCAGTCGGAACGGACTAGCTTCTCACGAGCAGTACTTC.

J is TRBJ2-4 and V is TRBV20-1; D could derive from TRBD1 or TRBD2 (5 bases each). Germline V gene sequence: CDR1 DFQATT, CDR2 SNEGSKA (reference sequence). V lost 6 bases to trimming and J lost 5 bases, with 14 bases between them. This CDR3 contains 13 residues. CDR3 bases: TGCAGTGCCTCGCCAGGGAGCCAAAACATTCAGTACTTC. This translates into CSASPGSQNIQYF.

CDR3 amino acids: CAWSRETGPETQYF. CDR3 in DNA: TGTGCCTGGAGTAGGGAGACAGGTCCAGAGACCCAGTACTTC. This chain connects TRBV30 to TRBJ2-5; D is perhaps TRBD1 (6 bases). The CDR3 contains 14 residues. Per the germline V gene, CDR1 is GTSNPN and CDR2 is SVGIG (reference sequence). The ends were cut back, 2 bases at V and 4 bases at J, with 14 bases in the middle.

The chain joins TRBV7-8 to TRBJ1-1; TRBD1 is a possible D gene (6 bases). V was trimmed by 4 bases and J by 2 bases, leaving 11 bases between them. The CDR3 consists of 14 residues. Germline values: CDR1 SGHVS, CDR2 FQNEAQ. The CDR3 protein is CASSSLQGNTEAFF. Here the CDR3 DNA reads TGTGCCAGCAGCTCTCTACAGGGAAACACTGAAGCTTTCTTT.